These 6 T cell receptor beta chains were sequenced from one sample in a study of brain T cells in children with intractable seizures. The method was immunoSEQ multiplex PCR; TCRdb's version includes in-frame clones alone and lacks a portion of them. The table shows tens of thousands of clones, with around 90% occurring only once. The material was peripheral blood, obtained at surgery. These receptors came from a girl aged 2 to 10 with Rasmussen encephalitis and intractable seizures.

This clone was picked up one time. The rearrangement links TRBV27 to TRBJ1-4; 10 nucleotides agree with TRBD1. This CDR3 is built from 16 residues. Per germline, CDR1 MNHEY and CDR2 SMNVEV (reference sequence). Trimming at V came to 2 bases and at J to 17 bases, leaving 17 bases not matched to a gene. CDR3 sequence reads: CASSLTGQGVPQSVFF. CDR3 bases: TGTGCCAGCAGTTTAACCGGACAGGGGGTACCCCAAAGCGTTTTTTTT.

The J gene is TRBJ2-3, the V gene TRBV27; 8 nucleotides line up with TRBD2. CDR1 and CDR2 from the germline V gene are MNHEY and SMNVEV (reference sequence). Unmatched junction bases numbered 6, after V lost 0 bases and J lost 1 base. CDR3 length: 17 residues. The CDR3 coding sequence is TGTGCCAGCAGTTTATCATTCGGCGGGGGGCGCACAGATACGCAGTATTTT. Amino acid sequence: CASSLSFGGGRTDTQYF.

Here the CDR3 DNA reads TGTGCCAGCAGTGAAACTCGGATCTACGAGCAGTACTTC. Residues: CASSETRIYEQYF. The genes are TRBV2 and TRBJ2-7; no definite D call. CDR1 and CDR2 from the germline V gene are SNHLY and FYNNEI. This CDR3 has 13 amino acids. Trimming pared 2 bases from V and 3 bases from J, leaving 8 bases between.

This chain uses TRBV7-6 with TRBJ1-4; D is perhaps TRBD1 (5 bases). Trimming left V 2 bases short and J 8 bases short, with 18 bases between. This CDR3 region has 16 residues. Per germline, CDR1 SGHVS and CDR2 FNYEAQ. The CDR3 coding sequence is TGTGCCAGCAGCTTATTCTCCGACATGCGGGGGGAAAAACTGTTTTTT. Its protein product is CASSLFSDMRGEKLFF.

The gene calls are TRBV9 and TRBJ2-1; 7 bases line up with TRBD2. Germline V CDR1 and CDR2: SGDLS, YYNGEE. CDR3 size: 15 residues. V was pared by 3 bases and J by 8 bases, with 11 bases of the junction left unmatched. CDR3: CASSDKRDIKDEQFF. CDR3 in DNA: TGTGCCAGCAGCGATAAGCGGGATATCAAGGATGAGCAGTTCTTC.

This chain connects TRBV12-2 to TRBJ1-5. TRBV12-2 counts as a pseudogene. The CDR3 spans 14 residues. The CDR3, as DNA: TGTGCAAGTCGCTACCTTGGACCAAATCAGCCCCAGCATTTT. This codes for CASRYLGPNQPQHF.